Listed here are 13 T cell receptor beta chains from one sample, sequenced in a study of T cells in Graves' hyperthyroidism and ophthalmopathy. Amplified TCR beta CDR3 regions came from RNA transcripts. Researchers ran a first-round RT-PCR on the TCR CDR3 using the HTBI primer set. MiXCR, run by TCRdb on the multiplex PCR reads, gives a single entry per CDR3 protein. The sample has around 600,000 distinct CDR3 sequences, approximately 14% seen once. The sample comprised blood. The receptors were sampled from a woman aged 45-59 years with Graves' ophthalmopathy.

For the CDR3, the DNA is TGCGCCAGCAGGGGACAGCTCACAGATACGCAGTATTTT. Residues: CASRGQLTDTQYF. V usage is TRBV5-1 and J usage is TRBJ2-3; 7 nucleotides match TRBD1. This CDR3 region has 13 residues. The V gene's germline CDR1 is SGHRS and CDR2 YFSETQ. V trimming: 5 bases; J trimming: 2 bases; junction bases outside the gene matches: 2.

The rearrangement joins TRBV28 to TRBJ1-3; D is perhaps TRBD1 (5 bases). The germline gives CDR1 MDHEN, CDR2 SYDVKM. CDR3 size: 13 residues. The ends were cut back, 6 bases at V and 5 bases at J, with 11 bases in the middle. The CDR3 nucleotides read TGTGCCAGCAGCAAAAAGGGGAGAAACACCATATATTTT. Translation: CASSKKGRNTIYF.

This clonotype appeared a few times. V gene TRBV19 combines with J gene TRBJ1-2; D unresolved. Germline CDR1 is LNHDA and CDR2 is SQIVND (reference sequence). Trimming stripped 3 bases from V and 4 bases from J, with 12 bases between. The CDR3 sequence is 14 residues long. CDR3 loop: CASSINSLGYGYTF. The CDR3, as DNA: TGTGCCAGTAGTATTAACTCCCTCGGCTATGGCTACACCTTC.

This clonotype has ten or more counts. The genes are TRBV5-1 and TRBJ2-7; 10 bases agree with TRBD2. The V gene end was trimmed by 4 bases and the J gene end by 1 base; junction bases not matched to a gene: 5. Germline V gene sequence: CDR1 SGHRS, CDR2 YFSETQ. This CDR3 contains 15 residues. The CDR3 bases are TGCGCCAGCAGCAGGGGACTAGCGCATTCCTACGAGCAGTACTTC. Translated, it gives CASSRGLAHSYEQYF.

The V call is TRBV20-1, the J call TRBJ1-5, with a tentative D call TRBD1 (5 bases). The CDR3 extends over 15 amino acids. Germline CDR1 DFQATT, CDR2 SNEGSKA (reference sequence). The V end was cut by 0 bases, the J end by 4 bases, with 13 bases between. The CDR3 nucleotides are TGCAGTGCTAGAGAAAATCAGGGCTCTAATCAGCCCCAGCATTTT. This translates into CSARENQGSNQPQHF.

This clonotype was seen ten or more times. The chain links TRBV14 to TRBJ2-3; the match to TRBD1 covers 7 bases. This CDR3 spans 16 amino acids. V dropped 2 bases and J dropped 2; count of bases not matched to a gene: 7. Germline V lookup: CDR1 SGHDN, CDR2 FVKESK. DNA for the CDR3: TGTGCCAGCAGCCAAAGAGGGACAGAGTACACAGATACGCAGTATTTT. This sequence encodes CASSQRGTEYTDTQYF.

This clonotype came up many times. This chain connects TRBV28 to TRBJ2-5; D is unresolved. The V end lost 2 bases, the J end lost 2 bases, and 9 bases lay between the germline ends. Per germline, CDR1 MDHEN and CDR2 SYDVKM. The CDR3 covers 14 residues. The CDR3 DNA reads TGTGCCAGCAGTTTAACCCGCAATCAAGAGACCCAGTACTTC. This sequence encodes CASSLTRNQETQYF.

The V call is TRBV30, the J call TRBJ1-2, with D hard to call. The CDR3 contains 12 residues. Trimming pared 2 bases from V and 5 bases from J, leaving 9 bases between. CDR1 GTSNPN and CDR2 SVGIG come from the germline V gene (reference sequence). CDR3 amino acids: CAWSFHRYGYTF. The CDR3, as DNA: TGTGCCTGGAGTTTCCATAGATATGGCTACACCTTC.

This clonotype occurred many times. The CDR3 region has the DNA TGTGCCAGCAGCCAGTCATGGGGGCCAGGGCCGAACTATGGCTACACCTTC. Translated: CASSQSWGPGPNYGYTF. The J gene is TRBJ1-2, the V gene TRBV3-1; possible D gene TRBD1, 6 bases. The CDR3 is made up of 17 amino acids. Germline assignment: CDR1 LGHDT and CDR2 YNNKEL (reference sequence). Deletions cut 3 bases from V and 2 bases from J, with 19 bases between.

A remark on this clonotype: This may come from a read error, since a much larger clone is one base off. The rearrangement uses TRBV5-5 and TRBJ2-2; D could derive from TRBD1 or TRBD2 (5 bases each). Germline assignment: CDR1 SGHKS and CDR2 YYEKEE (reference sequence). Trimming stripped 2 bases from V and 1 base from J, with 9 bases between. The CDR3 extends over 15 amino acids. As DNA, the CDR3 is TGTGCCAGCAGCTTTGGGACGGAGAACACCGGGGAGCTGTTTTTT. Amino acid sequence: CASSFGTENTGELFF.

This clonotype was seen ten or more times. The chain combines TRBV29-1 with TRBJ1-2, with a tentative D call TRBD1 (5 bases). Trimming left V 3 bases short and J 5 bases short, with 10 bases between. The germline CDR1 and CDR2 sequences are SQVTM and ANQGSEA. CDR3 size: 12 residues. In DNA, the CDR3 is TGCAGCGTTGAGCAGGGTAGATATGGCTACACCTTC. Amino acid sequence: CSVEQGRYGYTF.

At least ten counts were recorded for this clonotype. DNA for the CDR3: TGTGCCAGCAGTTACCCCGGAGGGTGGGGGGCGAGGACTGAAGCTTTCTTT. Amino acids: CASSYPGGWGARTEAFF. This chain connects TRBV28 to TRBJ1-1; TRBD1 might be the D (6 bases). Trimming pared 4 bases from V and 5 bases from J, leaving 23 bases between. This CDR3 region has 17 residues. Germline loops: CDR1 MDHEN, CDR2 SYDVKM.

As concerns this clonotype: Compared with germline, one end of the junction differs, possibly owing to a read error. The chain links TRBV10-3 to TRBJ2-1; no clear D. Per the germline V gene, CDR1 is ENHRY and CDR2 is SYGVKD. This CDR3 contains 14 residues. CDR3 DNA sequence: TGTGTCATCAGTGGGCTAGATGGGCGCAATGAGCAGTTCTTC. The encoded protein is CVISGLDGRNEQFF.